This TCR beta chain was sequenced in a study of OX40 agonist ivuxolimab in advanced cancers. Sequenced by immunoSEQ multiplex PCR; TCRdb stores in-frame clones only, minus some. The table has roughly 25,000 clones, around 80% seen once. The CDR3 is 12 amino acids. Trimming pared 0 bases from V and 6 bases from J, leaving 7 bases between. Germline CDR1 SGHRS, CDR2 YFSETQ. This receptor was identified in an adult with an advanced solid tumor such as melanoma, head and neck, liver or kidney cancer. This sample comprised CD4+ or CD8+ T cells sorted from blood, obtained in a trial of the OX40 agonist ivuxolimab. The chain recombines TRBV5-1 with TRBJ2-7, with D uncertain. CDR3 sequence (DNA): TGCGCCAGCAGCTTGGCCGGCAGCGAGCAGTACTTC. It translates to CASSLAGSEQYF.